These T cell receptor beta chains were read from a single sample in a study of tumor-infiltrating lymphocytes in primary liver carcinoma. TCRdb fed the multiplex PCR reads into MiXCR, producing one record per CDR3 protein. The sample contains approximately 92,000 distinct CDR3 sequences, approximately 68% of which appear only once. The sequenced sample consisted of liver tumor tissue from sampling region 5. These receptors were obtained from a woman in her fifties or sixties with primary liver carcinoma and hepatitis B virus infection. Both conserved end residues are part of each CDR3. The order of the fields is J gene, D gene, clone size, V gene, CDR3 protein, CDR3 DNA. The D gene is left open where the match is weak. Expanded clones get a size class; other rows say once, few or many, or leave the size out.

J gene: TRBJ2-7; D gene: .; clone size: .; V gene: TRBV28; CDR3 protein: CASSSALNLKGYEQYF; CDR3 DNA: TGTGCCAGCAGTAGTGCCTTGAATTTAAAGGGCTACGAGCAGTACTTC
J gene: TRBJ2-7; D gene: TRBD1; clone size: .; V gene: TRBV4-1; CDR3 protein: CTNSLGQGEYEQYF; CDR3 DNA: TGCACCAACAGCCTGGGACAGGGGGAGTACGAGCAGTACTTC
J gene: TRBJ2-2; D gene: .; clone size: many; V gene: TRBV6-1; CDR3 protein: CASSVSNTGELFF; CDR3 DNA: TGTGCCAGCAGCGTATCCAACACCGGGGAGCTGTTTTTT
J gene: TRBJ2-1; D gene: .; clone size: .; V gene: TRBV18; CDR3 protein: CACSPWSPGVNEQFF; CDR3 DNA: TGTGCCTGCTCACCGTGGTCCCCGGGAGTTAATGAGCAGTTCTTC
J gene: TRBJ2-5; D gene: .; clone size: many; V gene: TRBV6-6; CDR3 protein: CASSQDYGGTQYF; CDR3 DNA: TGTGCCAGCAGTCAAGACTATGGTGGGACCCAGTACTTC
J gene: TRBJ2-7; D gene: .; clone size: many; V gene: TRBV29-1; CDR3 protein: CSVSGRNSYEQYF; CDR3 DNA: TGCAGCGTTTCTGGACGTAACTCCTACGAGCAGTACTTC
J gene: TRBJ1-6; D gene: TRBD1; clone size: once; V gene: TRBV6-5; CDR3 protein: CACSLTGTGNSPLHF; CDR3 DNA: TGTGCTTGCAGTCTTACAGGGACAGGGAATTCACCCCTCCACTTT
J gene: TRBJ2-7; D gene: TRBD2; clone size: .; V gene: TRBV11-2; CDR3 protein: CASSLAFETSGAYNEQYF; CDR3 DNA: TGTGCCAGCAGCTTAGCTTTCGAGACTAGCGGGGCCTACAATGAGCAGTACTTC
J gene: TRBJ2-5; D gene: .; clone size: .; V gene: TRBV6-5; CDR3 protein: CASRWTLEETQYF; CDR3 DNA: TGTGCCAGCAGATGGACGCTGGAAGAGACCCAGTACTTC
J gene: TRBJ1-2; D gene: .; clone size: .; V gene: TRBV11-2; CDR3 protein: CASSIDPSGKYAYTF; CDR3 DNA: TGTGCCAGCAGCATAGATCCCTCAGGGAAGTATGCCTACACCTTC
J gene: TRBJ2-1; D gene: .; clone size: .; V gene: TRBV11-2; CDR3 protein: CASSPQRSTGEQFF; CDR3 DNA: TGCGCCAGCAGCCCCCAGCGTTCTACGGGTGAGCAGTTCTTC
J gene: TRBJ2-3; D gene: TRBD2; clone size: .; V gene: TRBV7-8; CDR3 protein: CASSLIGLAGGTDTQYF; CDR3 DNA: TGTGCCAGCAGCTTAATTGGACTAGCGGGAGGAACGGATACGCAGTATTTT
J gene: TRBJ2-7; D gene: .; clone size: .; V gene: TRBV10-3; CDR3 protein: CPISADPYEQYF; CDR3 DNA: TGTCCCATCAGTGCCGACCCCTACGAGCAGTACTTC
J gene: TRBJ1-6; D gene: TRBD1; clone size: .; V gene: TRBV6-1; CDR3 protein: CASRHRGNSPRHF; CDR3 DNA: TGTGCCAGCAGACACAGGGGTAATTCACCCCGCCACTTT
J gene: TRBJ1-5; D gene: .; clone size: .; V gene: TRBV6-1; CDR3 protein: CAGTPARGGSNQPQHF; CDR3 DNA: TGTGCCGGCACCCCGGCTAGGGGGGGTAGCAATCAGCCCCAGCATTTT
J gene: TRBJ2-1; D gene: .; clone size: .; V gene: TRBV20-1; CDR3 protein: CSARVNEQFF; CDR3 DNA: TGCAGTGCACGAGTCAATGAGCAGTTCTTC
J gene: TRBJ2-1; D gene: .; clone size: .; V gene: TRBV6-1; CDR3 protein: CASSITGDAYNEQFF; CDR3 DNA: TGTGCCAGCAGCATAACGGGAGATGCCTACAATGAGCAGTTCTTC
J gene: TRBJ2-3; D gene: .; clone size: .; V gene: TRBV4-2; CDR3 protein: CANSTIMGTDTQYF; CDR3 DNA: TGTGCCAACAGCACCATCATGGGCACAGATACGCAGTATTTT
J gene: TRBJ1-2; D gene: .; clone size: .; V gene: TRBV11-2; CDR3 protein: CTSSLGPGQSINYDYTF; CDR3 DNA: TGTACCAGCAGCTTAGGTCCCGGACAGAGTATTAACTATGACTACACATTC
J gene: TRBJ2-1; D gene: TRBD2; clone size: .; V gene: TRBV29-1; CDR3 protein: CSVETGTSVSYDEQFF; CDR3 DNA: TGCAGCGTTGAAACAGGGACTAGCGTTTCCTACGATGAGCAGTTCTTC
J gene: TRBJ2-2; D gene: .; clone size: once; V gene: TRBV6-5; CDR3 protein: CASSYPYNTGELFF; CDR3 DNA: TGCGCCAGCAGTTACCCCTATAACACCGGGGAGCTGTTTTTT
J gene: TRBJ2-1; D gene: .; clone size: .; V gene: TRBV6-2/TRBV6-3; CDR3 protein: CASDYDNEQFF; CDR3 DNA: TGTGCCAGCGATTACGACAATGAGCAGTTCTTC
J gene: TRBJ2-3; D gene: TRBD1; clone size: .; V gene: TRBV29-1; CDR3 protein: CSVVQVGRGTDMQYF; CDR3 DNA: TGCAGCGTTGTCCAGGTGGGAAGAGGGACAGATATGCAGTATTTT
J gene: TRBJ1-1; D gene: .; clone size: .; V gene: TRBV30; CDR3 protein: CAWMDGGRSVETFF; CDR3 DNA: TGTGCCTGGATGGATGGGGGGCGTTCGGTTGAAACTTTCTTT
J gene: TRBJ2-3; D gene: TRBD2; clone size: .; V gene: TRBV11-2; CDR3 protein: CASSREAGSTYTQYF; CDR3 DNA: TGTGCCAGCAGCCGGGAGGCAGGGAGCACATATACGCAGTATTTT
J gene: TRBJ2-3; D gene: .; clone size: many; V gene: TRBV7-8; CDR3 protein: CASSLELPDTQYF; CDR3 DNA: TGTGCCAGCAGCTTAGAATTACCAGATACGCAGTATTTT
J gene: TRBJ2-3; D gene: .; clone size: .; V gene: TRBV23-1; CDR3 protein: CASIQGIAGPSTDTQYF; CDR3 DNA: TGCGCCAGCATCCAGGGAATTGCGGGTCCTAGCACAGATACGCAGTATTTT
J gene: TRBJ1-1; D gene: .; clone size: once; V gene: TRBV11-3; CDR3 protein: CACGQDGLNTEAFF; CDR3 DNA: TGCGCCTGCGGCCAGGACGGCTTGAACACTGAAGCTTTCTTT
J gene: TRBJ2-7; D gene: .; clone size: .; V gene: TRBV6-2/TRBV6-3; CDR3 protein: CASSYQETRRKQYF; CDR3 DNA: TGCGCCAGCAGTTACCAAGAGACTAGACGGAAGCAGTACTTC
J gene: TRBJ1-1; D gene: .; clone size: .; V gene: TRBV28; CDR3 protein: CASSLGDKSESLF; CDR3 DNA: TGTGCCAGCAGCTTGGGGGACAAATCTGAATCTCTCTTT
J gene: TRBJ1-5; D gene: .; clone size: many; V gene: TRBV28; CDR3 protein: CASRYGVNQPQHF; CDR3 DNA: TGTGCCAGCCGTTATGGTGTCAATCAGCCCCAGCATTTT
J gene: TRBJ1-4; D gene: .; clone size: .; V gene: TRBV11-3; CDR3 protein: CASSRHASDGKLFF; CDR3 DNA: TGTGCCAGTAGCCGTCATGCTTCTGATGGAAAACTGTTTTTT
J gene: TRBJ1-5; D gene: .; clone size: many; V gene: TRBV28; CDR3 protein: CASRTGFNQPQHF; CDR3 DNA: TGTGCCAGCAGAACAGGGTTTAATCAGCCCCAGCATTTT
J gene: TRBJ2-2; D gene: TRBD2; clone size: .; V gene: TRBV11-2; CDR3 protein: CASSPTGSGSAAGELFF; CDR3 DNA: TGCGCCAGCAGCCCCACGGGGAGCGGGAGTGCCGCGGGGGAGCTGTTTTTT
J gene: TRBJ2-3; D gene: .; clone size: .; V gene: TRBV21-1; CDR3 protein: CASGEGLLAGGGSGTDTQYF; CDR3 DNA: TGTGCCAGCGGCGAAGGCCTACTAGCGGGAGGTGGGAGTGGCACAGATACACAGTATTTT
J gene: TRBJ2-7; D gene: .; clone size: .; V gene: TRBV11-2; CDR3 protein: CASSLAGLLSYEQYF; CDR3 DNA: TGTGCCAGCAGCCTTGCGGGACTGCTATCCTATGAGCAGTACTTC
J gene: TRBJ2-1; D gene: TRBD2; clone size: .; V gene: TRBV11-2; CDR3 protein: CARSYETSGGYYEQFF; CDR3 DNA: TGTGCCCGCAGCTACGAAACTAGCGGGGGATACTATGAGCAGTTCTTC
J gene: TRBJ1-2; D gene: .; clone size: many; V gene: TRBV5-4; CDR3 protein: CAPLGGHGYTF; CDR3 DNA: TGTGCCCCTTTGGGCGGTCATGGCTACACCTTC
J gene: TRBJ2-7; D gene: .; clone size: many; V gene: TRBV7-3; CDR3 protein: CASSPAPGVYEQYF; CDR3 DNA: TGTGCCAGCAGCCCCGCCCCAGGGGTATACGAGCAGTACTTC
J gene: TRBJ2-7; D gene: .; clone size: .; V gene: TRBV28; CDR3 protein: CASNGGLLLPYEQYF; CDR3 DNA: TGTGCCAGCAATGGGGGTCTACTTCTCCCCTACGAGCAGTACTTC
J gene: TRBJ1-1; D gene: .; clone size: large; V gene: TRBV12-3/TRBV12-4; CDR3 protein: CASRPANTEAFF; CDR3 DNA: TGTGCCAGCAGGCCGGCAAACACTGAAGCTTTCTTT
J gene: TRBJ2-5; D gene: TRBD2; clone size: .; V gene: TRBV2; CDR3 protein: CDSSRAVAGVQTQYF; CDR3 DNA: TGTGACAGCAGCCGAGCAGTAGCGGGGGTCCAGACCCAGTACTTC
J gene: TRBJ1-5; D gene: .; clone size: .; V gene: TRBV4-1; CDR3 protein: CASSQRARSNQAQHF; CDR3 DNA: TGCGCCAGCAGCCAGAGGGCTCGTAGCAATCAGGCCCAGCATTTT
J gene: TRBJ1-3; D gene: .; clone size: once; V gene: TRBV12-3/TRBV12-4; CDR3 protein: CASSFPRVREGDTIYF; CDR3 DNA: TGTGCTAGCAGTTTCCCCAGGGTCAGGGAGGGAGACACCATATATTTT
J gene: TRBJ2-5; D gene: .; clone size: many; V gene: TRBV5-1; CDR3 protein: CASSLARGEETQYF; CDR3 DNA: TGCGCCAGCAGCTTGGCCCGGGGCGAAGAGACCCAGTACTTC
J gene: TRBJ2-4; D gene: .; clone size: .; V gene: TRBV11-2; CDR3 protein: CASGLDPGSSAKNIQYF; CDR3 DNA: TGTGCCAGCGGCTTAGATCCAGGGAGCTCAGCCAAAAACATTCAGTACTTC
J gene: TRBJ2-1; D gene: TRBD1; clone size: many; V gene: TRBV6-2/TRBV6-3; CDR3 protein: CASTLDRGPLRGNEQFF; CDR3 DNA: TGTGCCAGCACCCTTGACAGGGGGCCACTAAGGGGCAATGAGCAGTTCTTC
J gene: TRBJ1-2; D gene: .; clone size: .; V gene: TRBV29-1; CDR3 protein: CSAPSTTNYGYTF; CDR3 DNA: TGCAGCGCCCCCTCGACCACTAACTACGGCTACACCTTC
J gene: TRBJ2-7; D gene: .; clone size: many; V gene: TRBV13; CDR3 protein: CASSLGTINEQYF; CDR3 DNA: TGTGCCAGCAGCTTAGGGACTATCAACGAGCAGTACTTC
J gene: TRBJ2-1; D gene: .; clone size: .; V gene: TRBV11-3; CDR3 protein: CASSPRGARTMGNEQFF; CDR3 DNA: TGTGCCAGCAGCCCCCGGGGGGCACGGACCATGGGCAATGAGCAGTTCTTT
J gene: TRBJ2-2; D gene: .; clone size: .; V gene: TRBV11-3; CDR3 protein: CASSLDVRTETNTGELLF; CDR3 DNA: TGTGCCAGCAGCTTAGATGTCCGGACAGAAACGAACACCGGGGAGCTGCTTTTT
J gene: TRBJ1-5; D gene: TRBD1; clone size: .; V gene: TRBV28; CDR3 protein: CASSPPQGSHPQHF; CDR3 DNA: TGTGCCAGCAGTCCACCACAGGGGTCCCACCCCCAGCATTTT